This T cell receptor (beta chain) was captured by sequencing in a study of cytomegalovirus exposure and HLA in healthy donors. With 60 Vbeta and 13 Jbeta primers, the PCR was carried out. This table comes from immunoSEQ multiplex PCR, and its TCRdb copy is limited to in-frame clones, with some not included. The sample shows about 150,000 clones, around 75% of them seen only once. Trimming took off 5 bases at V and 5 bases at J, with 16 bases between the two ends. Germline values: CDR1 MNHNY, CDR2 SVGAGI (reference sequence). CDR3 size: 14 residues. Input material: PBMCs. This receptor was identified in a male donor in good health and CMV-seronegative. The rearrangement uses TRBV6-6 and TRBJ2-7; D is perhaps TRBD1 (8 bases). CDR3 DNA: TGTGCCAGCAGTGCGAGCGGGACAGGAAACGAGCAGTACTTC. Amino acid sequence: CASSASGTGNEQYF.